The TCR beta chain under discussion was sequenced for a study of blood T cell repertoires in COVID-19 (dated by TCRdb to the early 2020s). A note on the overall study: The collaborator samples originated in the United States, Italy and Spain and spanned the acute and convalescent phases of COVID-19. The prospective study material was composed of cDNA or gDNA derived from T cells, B-cell-depleted T cells, or PBMCs. The dataset comprised deeply sampled blood TCRbeta repertoires from subjects exposed to, actively infected with, or recovered from COVID-19. A freely available public database, intended as a resource for researchers studying the immune response to SARS-CoV-2, is where the repertoires were released. The samples were drawn from two sources: the first 160 participants of the ongoing ImmuneRACE study, and fewer than 1,500 subjects contributed by 6 global collaborators. Nearly every sample came with metadata listing a de-identified subject ID, COVID-19 status, age in years and sex. Where available, HLA class I and class II types were obtained from metadata supplied by the sample provider rather than from assay-based typing.

Each collaborating institution followed its own protocols to collect whole blood in K2EDTA tubes. For TCRbeta analysis, collaborators shipped samples in one of three forms: frozen whole blood, isolated PBMCs, or DNA extracted from either of those sample types. Summary of the overall study and its limitations: Clinical and demographic metadata were provided uncurated, with the amount varying by source and participant.

From the cysteine through the phenylalanine, the CDR3 covers 14 amino acids. Only CDR3 DNA is held: 42 bases, read in frame from base 1. V gives up 8 bases and J gives up 9 bases, and the segment between their germline ends measures 20 bases. CDR1 and CDR2 (MNHEY, SMNVEV) derive from the germline V gene (reference sequence). About this clone itself: Its antigen is still unknown. Per-nucleotide qualities are absent, and no much larger clonotype sits a single base away.

TCRbeta CDR3 regions were amplified from genomic DNA by means of the immunoSEQ Assay, a bias-controlled multiplex PCR. For the original study's pipeline: The number of nucleated cells in each sample was estimated from the amplification of reference gene primers within the assay. To quantify the absolute abundance of each unique TCRbeta CDR3 rearrangement, sequence reads were collapsed and filtered. Productive Simpson clonality was computed per sample as the square root of Simpson's diversity index over productive rearrangements. The table was pulled from immuneACCESS by TCRdb, which kept in-frame rearrangements only. Such tables lose some clones; where checked, under half of the loss comes from unresolved V genes, and the rest has no known cause. The V and J calls and clone size come from that table; D and trimming were worked out from the DNA. For this sample there are some 200,000 clones; over 75% appear just once. More than 5.5% of the sample is in the top ten clones.

The TCR was taken from a man older than 75 with acute or convalescent COVID-19. The sequenced sample consisted of peripheral blood. The chain employs TRBV27 and TRBJ1-5, and possibly TRBD1, on 6 matching bases. The CDR3 has the sequence CASDPRGGPTPQHF. The nucleotide sequence is TGTGCCAGCGACCCACGTGGGGGCCCAACGCCCCAGCATTTT.